This T cell receptor beta chain was sequenced during a study of blood T cells in healthy people across ages. Every donor gave roughly 9.2 milliliters of peripheral blood. A minimum of 6 million PBMCs was isolated per sample. The use of a sample-barcoded 5' primer and a J-beta primer mix characterized a second PCR of about 6 to 11 cycles. TCRdb called the 5' RACE reads again in MiXCR, with one record for every CDR3 protein. The table includes about 670,000 distinct CDR3 sequences, roughly 43% detected once. V lost 6 bases to trimming and J lost 1 base; unmatched junction nucleotides: 3. The CDR3 has 13 amino acids. Germline loops: CDR1 DFQATT, CDR2 SNEGSKA (reference sequence). This clonotype showed up just a few times.

The sequenced sample consisted of blood. The chain is built from TRBV20-1 and TRBJ2-3, with TRBD2 matching 8 bases. This TCR derives from a man older than 75 in good health. Written as DNA, the CDR3 is TGCAGTGCGACTAGCGACCGCACAGATACGCAGTATTTT. Translation gives CSATSDRTDTQYF.